This T cell receptor beta chain is drawn from a study of blood T cell repertoires in COVID-19. Overall study context: Collection of acute and convalescent COVID-19 samples took place in the United States, Italy and Spain. Sources were T cells, B-cell-depleted T cells, or PBMCs; the material itself was cDNA or gDNA.

The CDR3 is 14 residues long. V was shortened by 3 bases and J by 3 bases, with 11 bases between the two germline ends. CDR1 and CDR2 from the germline V gene are SGHVS and FQNEAQ. Original handling: The assay estimated nucleated cells by amplifying reference gene primers. Sequencing was performed with immunoSEQ multiplex PCR; in TCRdb, only in-frame clones are kept and a portion is missing. V, J and clone size derive from that table, while D and trimming were established from the DNA sequence. The sample lists 55,000 to 90,000 clones, 70% to 90% seen once, with about 4% in the top ten. The V gene is TRBV7-8, the J gene TRBJ1-1, with a tentative D call TRBD1 (5 bases). The sequenced sample consisted of peripheral blood. This sequence originates from a man between 70 and 80 years old with active COVID-19. CDR3 amino acids: CASSLGREDTEAFF. DNA for the CDR3: TGTGCCAGCAGCTTGGGCAGGGAGGACACTGAAGCTTTCTTT. Complete variable domain (other parts from reference TRBV7-8 and TRBJ1-1): GAGVSQSPRYKVAKRGQDVALRCDPISGHVSLFWYQQALGQGPEFLTYFQNEAQLDKSGLPSDRFFAERPEGSVSTLKIQRTQQEDSAVYLCASSLGREDTEAFFGQGTRLTVV.